Included here is one T cell receptor (beta chain) sequence, with context. This sample was taken from a study of blood T cells in healthy people across ages. Combining a sample-barcoded 5' primer with a J-beta primer mix, a second PCR ran for roughly 6 to 12 cycles. Researchers report that a template-switch adaptor with 12 random nucleotides tagged each cDNA molecule. TCRdb re-derived calls from the 5' RACE reads in MiXCR, one entry per CDR3 protein. This sample has 660,000 or so distinct CDR3 sequences; 58% occur once, and the top ten carry around 37%. The sample consisted of blood. The receptor was isolated from a man between 60 and 70 years old in good health.

The chain's CDR3 is CASSPLRFMNTEAFF. The CDR3 coding sequence is TGTGCCAGCAGCCCCCTTAGGTTCATGAACACTGAAGCTTTCTTT. The chain is built from TRBV9 and TRBJ1-1; unclear D gene. The V end was cut by 4 bases, the J end by 0 bases, with 13 bases between. The CDR3 totals 15 residues. Germline CDR1 reads SGDLS; CDR2 reads YYNGEE.